This T cell receptor (beta chain) was observed in a study of cytomegalovirus exposure and HLA in healthy donors. Study findings and constraints: An analysis done earlier found most TCR beta V segments productive about 90% or about 30% of the time. Later analysis found that TCR beta chains associated with HLA were more clonally expanded than other, equally common chains.

The PCR made use of 60 Vbeta and 13 Jbeta primers. Clones were read by immunoSEQ multiplex PCR, and TCRdb kept only the in-frame ones, dropping some. The table gives 45,000 to 55,000 clones; the top ten clones make up approximately 11% of it. Note on this clone: Its antigen is unidentified.

The CDR3 runs 15 residues. CDR1 SEHNR and CDR2 FQNEAQ come from the germline V gene (reference sequence). Trimming removed 6 bases from V and 3 bases from J; junction bases left unmatched: 6. The sequenced sample consisted of PBMCs. The chain uses TRBV7-9 and TRBJ2-3; TRBD2 aligns across 10 bases. The TCR sequence derives from a woman aged 50 to 60 in good health and CMV-seropositive. CDR3 protein: CASRLLAGVTDTQYF. In nucleotides, the CDR3 is TGTGCCAGCAGACTCCTAGCGGGGGTAACAGATACGCAGTATTTT.